Listed below are T cell receptor beta chains from one sample, sequenced in a study of blood T cell repertoires in COVID-19. The assay was immunoSEQ multiplex PCR, and TCRdb's table has in-frame clones only and misses some. Of 25,000 to 35,000 clones listed, 65% to 90% are singletons. Material for sequencing was peripheral blood. Source of these receptors: a human donor in a cohort sampled during active COVID-19. Each CDR3 is given with its conserved first and last residue. D genes are given only for firm matches. A row's size may be missing; if present it is once, few, many or a size class.

j_call | d_call | cdr3_length | v_call | clone_size | cdr3_aa | cdr3_nt
TRBJ2-2 | - | 16 | TRBV7-8 | - | CASSFRQAPNTGELFF | TGTGCCAGCAGCTTTCGACAGGCCCCGAACACCGGGGAGCTGTTTTTT
TRBJ1-1 | - | 15 | TRBV4-3 | - | CASSQDRRGYTEAFF | TGCGCCAGCAGCCAAGATCGTCGGGGGTACACTGAAGCTTTCTTT
TRBJ2-2 | - | 17 | TRBV25-1 | - | CASSETVAYPNTGELFF | TGTGCCAGCAGTGAAACGGTAGCCTATCCGAACACCGGGGAGCTGTTTTTT
TRBJ2-2 | TRBD2 | 17 | TRBV15 | - | CATSRGLAGVNTGELFF | TGTGCCACCAGCAGAGGACTAGCGGGGGTGAACACCGGGGAGCTGTTTTTT
TRBJ2-7 | TRBD1 | 15 | TRBV7-2 | - | CASSLAGQGNHEQYF | TGTGCCAGCAGCTTAGCGGGACAGGGGAACCACGAGCAGTACTTC
TRBJ2-3 | TRBD2 | 17 | TRBV10-3 | - | CAISERIRGGRPDTQYF | TGTGCCATCAGTGAACGAATCCGGGGGGGCCGCCCGGATACGCAGTATTTT
TRBJ2-3 | - | 15 | TRBV27 | - | CASREQSASTDTQYF | TGTGCCAGCAGAGAACAGAGTGCTAGCACAGATACGCAGTATTTT
TRBJ1-1 | - | 16 | TRBV15 | - | CATSRDSLNRATEAFF | TGTGCCACCAGCAGAGATTCCCTTAACAGGGCCACTGAAGCTTTCTTT
TRBJ1-2 | - | 10 | TRBV20-1 | - | CSGIHNGYTF | TGCAGTGGAATACATAATGGCTACACCTTC
TRBJ2-3 | TRBD1 | 17 | TRBV2 | - | CASTFFGTESSTDTQYF | TGTGCCAGCACCTTTTTTGGGACAGAGTCTAGCACAGATACGCAGTATTTT
TRBJ1-3 | - | 15 | TRBV2 | once | CASLRGPISGNTIYF | TGTGCCTCCCTCCGGGGTCCGATTTCTGGAAACACCATATATTTT
TRBJ1-2 | - | 16 | TRBV13 | - | CASSLESGRDGYGYTF | TGTGCCAGCAGCTTAGAATCAGGCAGGGATGGGTATGGCTACACCTTC
TRBJ2-3 | TRBD2 | 14 | TRBV6-5 | - | CTCRLAGSTDTQYF | TGTACCTGCCGGCTAGCGGGGAGCACAGATACGCAGTATTTT
TRBJ1-4 | - | 17 | TRBV5-1 | - | CASSFVIAGDGSEKLFF | TGCGCCAGCAGCTTCGTCATTGCGGGGGATGGGAGCGAAAAACTGTTTTTT
TRBJ2-1 | - | 15 | TRBV30 | - | CAWSDLTVQYNEQFF | TGTGCCTGGAGTGACCTTACAGTGCAATACAATGAGCAGTTCTTC
TRBJ2-2 | TRBD2 | 18 | TRBV6-2/TRBV6-3 | - | CASSYPETSVINTGELFF | TGTGCCAGCAGTTACCCCGAGACTAGCGTGATCAACACCGGGGAGCTGTTTTTT
TRBJ2-3 | TRBD1 | 15 | TRBV27 | - | CASSADRGPTDTQYF | TGTGCCAGCAGTGCGGACAGGGGCCCCACAGATACGCAGTATTTT
TRBJ1-1 | - | 13 | TRBV6-5 | few | CASSLTMNTEAFF | TGTGCCAGCAGTCTAACCATGAACACTGAAGCTTTCTTT
TRBJ2-1 | TRBD2 | 15 | TRBV7-9 | - | CASSPSGGSYNEQFF | TGTGCCAGCAGCCCTAGCGGGGGTTCCTACAATGAGCAGTTCTTC